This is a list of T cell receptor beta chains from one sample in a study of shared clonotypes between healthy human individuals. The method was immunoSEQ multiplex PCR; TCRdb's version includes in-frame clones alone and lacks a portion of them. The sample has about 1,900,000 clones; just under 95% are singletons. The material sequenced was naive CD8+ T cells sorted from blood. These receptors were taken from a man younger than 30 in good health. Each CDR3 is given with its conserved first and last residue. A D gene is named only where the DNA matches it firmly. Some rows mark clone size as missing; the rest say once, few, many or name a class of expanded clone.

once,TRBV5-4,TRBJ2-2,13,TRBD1,TGTGCCAGCAGCTCGGGGACAGCCGGGGAGCTGTTTTTT,CASSSGTAGELFF
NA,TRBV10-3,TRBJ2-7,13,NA,TGTGCCATCAGCCGAGCGGAGTCCTACGAGCAGTACTTC,CAISRAESYEQYF
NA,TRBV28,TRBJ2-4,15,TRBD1,TGTGCCAGCAGTTCCGGGGACAGTTTTGGGTCTGGCCAGTACTTC,CASSSGDSFGSGQYF
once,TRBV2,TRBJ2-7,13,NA,TGTGCCAGCAGTGATGGGTCCTCCTACGAGCAGTACTTC,CASSDGSSYEQYF
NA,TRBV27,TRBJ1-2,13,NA,TGTGCCAGCAGTTTTGAAAGGGGCTATGGCTACACCTTC,CASSFERGYGYTF
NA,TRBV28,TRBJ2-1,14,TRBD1,TGTGCCAGCAGCGAGACAGGGACATACAATGAGCAGTTCTTC,CASSETGTYNEQFF
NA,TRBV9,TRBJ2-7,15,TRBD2,TGTGCCAGCAGCGGGACTAGCGGTCCCTCCTACGAGCAGTACTTC,CASSGTSGPSYEQYF
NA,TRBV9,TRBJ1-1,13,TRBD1,TGTGCCAGCGCCGCAGGGGGGAACACTGAAGCTTTCTTT,CASAAGGNTEAFF
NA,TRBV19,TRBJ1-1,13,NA,TGTGCCAGTAGCCTCGTAGGGAACACTGAAGCTTTCTTT,CASSLVGNTEAFF
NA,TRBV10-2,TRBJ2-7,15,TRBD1,TGCGCCAGCAGTATACAGGGGTTGAATTCCTACGAGCAGTACTTC,CASSIQGLNSYEQYF
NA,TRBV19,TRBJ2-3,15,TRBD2,TGTGCCAGTAGTGATAGCGGGGGGATGGTAGATACGCAGTATTTT,CASSDSGGMVDTQYF
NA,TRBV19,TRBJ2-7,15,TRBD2,TGTGCCAGTAGTATGATGGCGGGAGAGATCTACGAGCAGTACTTC,CASSMMAGEIYEQYF
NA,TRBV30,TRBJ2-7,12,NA,TGTGCCTGGAGTGTTTCGGTTTACGAGCAGTACTTC,CAWSVSVYEQYF
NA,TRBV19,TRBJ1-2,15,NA,TGTGCCAGTAGTATAGGACTGCTTCTTAACTATGGCTACACCTTC,CASSIGLLLNYGYTF
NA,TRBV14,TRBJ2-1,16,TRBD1,TGTGCCAGCAGCCAAGGACAGGGCTGGGCCTACAATGAGCAGTTCTTC,CASSQGQGWAYNEQFF
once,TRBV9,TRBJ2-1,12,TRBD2,TGTGCCTCCAGCGGGAATGAGCATGAGCAGTTCTTC,CASSGNEHEQFF
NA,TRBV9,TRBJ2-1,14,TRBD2,TGTGCCAGCAGCGTCGCTAGCGGTATCAATGAGCAGTTCTTC,CASSVASGINEQFF
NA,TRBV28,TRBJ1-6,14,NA,TGTGCCAGCAGTCCCGTCATGACCAACTCACCCCTCCACTTT,CASSPVMTNSPLHF
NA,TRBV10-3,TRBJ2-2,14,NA,TGTGCCATCAGTGAAACGGGATGGGCCGGGGAGCTGTTTTTT,CAISETGWAGELFF
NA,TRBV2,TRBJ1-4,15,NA,TGTGCCAGCACGTTGGCAGGGGAAACGGATGAAAAACTGTTTTTT,CASTLAGETDEKLFF
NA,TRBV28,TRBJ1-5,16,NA,TGTGCCAGCAGTTTGGGGCCAAAATATAGCAATCAGCCCCAGCATTTT,CASSLGPKYSNQPQHF
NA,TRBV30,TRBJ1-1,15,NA,TGTGCCTGGTCGCGATTGGATACCCTGAACACTGAAGCTTTCTTT,CAWSRLDTLNTEAFF
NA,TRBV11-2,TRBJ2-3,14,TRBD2,TGTGCCAGCAGCTTTGGGGGGGGCACAGATACGCAGTATTTT,CASSFGGGTDTQYF
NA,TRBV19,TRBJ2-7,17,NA,TGTGCCAGTAGTATAGATCCCGGGACGGAGAGCTCCTACGAGCAGTACTTC,CASSIDPGTESSYEQYF
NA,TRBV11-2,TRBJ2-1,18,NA,TGTGCCAGCAGCTTAAGTAGTGACAGCTTCCACCCGTACAATGAGCAGTTCTTC,CASSLSSDSFHPYNEQFF
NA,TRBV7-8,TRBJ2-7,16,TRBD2,TGTGCCAGCAGCCTCTGGACTAGCGACGTCTCCTACGAGCAGTACTTC,CASSLWTSDVSYEQYF
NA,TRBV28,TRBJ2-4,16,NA,TGTGCCAGCAGCTCTATACGGGGCGCGGCCAAAAACATTCAGTACTTC,CASSSIRGAAKNIQYF
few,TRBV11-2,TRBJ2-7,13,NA,TGTGCCAGCAGCCCCAGGGGGGGCTACGAGCAGTACTTC,CASSPRGGYEQYF
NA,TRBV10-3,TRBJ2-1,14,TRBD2,TGTGCCATCAGTGAGTCCGGCGGGAGTGCCGAGCAGTTCTTC,CAISESGGSAEQFF
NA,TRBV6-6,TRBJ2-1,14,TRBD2,TGTGCCAGCAGTACCGCGGGAGGACCCAATGAGCAGTTCTTC,CASSTAGGPNEQFF
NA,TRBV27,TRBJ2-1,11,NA,TGTGCCAGCAGTTTGGCGGTCAAGGGATTCTTC,CASSLAVKGFF
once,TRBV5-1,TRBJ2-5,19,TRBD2,TGCGCCAGCAGTTCCGGGACTAGCGGGCGCGGGGCCCTCCAAGAGACCCAGTACTTC,CASSSGTSGRGALQETQYF
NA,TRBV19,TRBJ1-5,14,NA,TGTGCCAGTAGTAACCGCTGGGGCAATCAGCCCCAGCATTTT,CASSNRWGNQPQHF
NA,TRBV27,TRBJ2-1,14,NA,TGTGCCAGCCAGGGGGCTAGCGGGTACAGTGAGCAGTTCTTC,CASQGASGYSEQFF
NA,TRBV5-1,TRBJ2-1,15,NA,TGCGCCAGCAGCTTGGACAGGAGCTCCTACAATGAGCAGTTCTTC,CASSLDRSSYNEQFF
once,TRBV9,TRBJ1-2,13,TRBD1,TGTGCCAGCAGTGGGGACAGGGTTTGGGGCTACACCTTC,CASSGDRVWGYTF
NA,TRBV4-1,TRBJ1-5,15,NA,TGCGCCAGCAGCCTAATCAAGGGGTTGGATCAGCCCCAGCATTTT,CASSLIKGLDQPQHF
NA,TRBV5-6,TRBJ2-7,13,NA,TGTGCCAGCAGCCTGGACTGGGGGGATGAGCAGTACTTC,CASSLDWGDEQYF
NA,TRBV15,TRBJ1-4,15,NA,TGTGCCACCAGCACCCCGGGGCAGGAAGGAGAAAAACTGTTTTTT,CATSTPGQEGEKLFF
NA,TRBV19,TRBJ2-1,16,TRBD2,TGTGCCAGTAGTATAGCTGGGACTAGCGGCTACAATGAGCAGTTCTTC,CASSIAGTSGYNEQFF
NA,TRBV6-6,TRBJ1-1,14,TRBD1,TGTGCCAGCAGCGCCACGGGACAGATGATTGAAGCTTTCTTT,CASSATGQMIEAFF
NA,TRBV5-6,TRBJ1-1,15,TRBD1,TGTGCCAGCAGCACTGACAGGGGGCGGTTCACTGAAGCTTTCTTT,CASSTDRGRFTEAFF